Below are 4 T cell receptor beta chains sequenced from a single sample in a study of blood T cell repertoires in COVID-19 (dated by TCRdb to the early 2020s). Preparation of the library involved the immunoSEQ multiplex PCR assay. TCRdb obtained this table from immuneACCESS and retained in-frame rearrangements with V and J assigned. These tables miss some clones; where compared with another copy, unresolved V genes account for less than half of the shortfall, and the remainder is unexplained. The sample table records around 120,000 clones; approximately 82% of these occur just once. The ten largest clones represent 7% to 9.5% of the sample. The sequenced sample was peripheral blood. The source is a man between 65 and 79 years old with active or convalescent COVID-19.

This clone showed up just a few times. This chain joins TRBV7-2 and TRBJ1-1; no firm D call. Germline V gene data show CDR1 as SGHTA and CDR2 as FQGNSA. The CDR3 sequence is 16 residues long. V was pared by 7 bases and J by 1 base, with 19 bases between. CDR3 bases: TGTGCCAGCATCCAAAGGCTTCCGCAGGCGAACACTGAAGCTTTCTTT. It translates to CASIQRLPQANTEAFF. The full variable domain, in which reference TRBV7-2 and TRBJ1-1 provide the parts outside the CDR3, is GAGVSQSPSNKVTEKGKDVELRCDPISGHTALYWYRQSLGQGLEFLIYFQGNSAPDKSGLPSDRFSAERTGGSVSTLTIQRTQQEDSAVYLCASIQRLPQANTEAFFGQGTRLTVV.

The rearrangement joins TRBV3-1 (or the pseudogene TRBV3-2) to TRBJ1-2; 7 bases map to TRBD1. The junction had 4 bases not matched to a gene; V was cut back by 2 bases and J by 7 bases. The CDR3 runs 13 residues. Germline V CDR1 and CDR2: LGHDT, YNNKEL (reference sequence). The CDR3 region is CASSQKQGFGYTF. The CDR3 bases are TGTGCCAGCAGCCAAAAACAGGGGTTTGGCTACACCTTC.

The rearrangement links TRBV7-9 to TRBJ2-1; 14 bases match TRBD2. V lost 6 bases to trimming and J lost 5 bases; unmatched junction nucleotides: 6. Germline V gene lookup returns CDR1 SEHNR and CDR2 FQNEAQ (reference sequence). The CDR3 is made up of 16 amino acids. CDR3 residues: CASRTGTSGGDNEQFF. As DNA, the CDR3 is TGTGCCAGCAGAACCGGGACTAGCGGGGGAGACAATGAGCAGTTCTTC. Combining the CDR3 with reference TRBV7-9 and TRBJ2-1 gives the whole variable domain DTGVSQNPRHKITKRGQNVTFRCDPISEHNRLYWYRQTLGQGPEFLTYFQNEAQLEKSRLLSDRFSAERPKGSFSTLEIQRTEQGDSAMYLCASRTGTSGGDNEQFFGPGTRLTVL.

The rearrangement uses TRBV5-1 and TRBJ2-7; 9 bases map to TRBD2. V was clipped by 5 bases and J by 5 bases; unmatched bases: 8. Germline V CDR1 and CDR2: SGHRS, YFSETQ. CDR3 length: 14 amino acids. CDR3 region: CASRSGTSSDEQYF. The CDR3 bases are TGCGCCAGCAGATCCGGGACTAGCTCTGACGAGCAGTACTTC.